The 2 T cell receptor beta chains presented below share a single source sample, sequenced in a study of T-cell memory formation after mild COVID-19 (dated by TCRdb to the early 2020s). Libraries were made using 5' RACE. For sequencing, an Illumina NovaSeq 6000 was employed. TCRdb reran the public reads through fastp at Q25 and MiXCR, keeping productive beta chains. Entries are consolidated by CDR3 protein sequence, retaining the most common genes and DNA. Present in this sample are 500,000 to 600,000 distinct CDR3 sequences, more than 15% of which were seen just once. More than 10% of the sample is in the top ten clones. Sequencing was carried out using PBMCs or a T cell subset sorted from them (not recorded which). The receptors here all came from an adult woman who had mild COVID-19 (a few samples of this study predate the infection). The sample titles of this study are shuffled in the database, so cell type and time point are left out; the donor was told from shared clones.

The table lists this clonotype with a few counts. The junction differs from germline at one of its ends, possibly a read error. The CDR3 region is CSAVRREPLF. DNA of the CDR3: TGCAGTGCCGTCCGTCGGGAGCCTCTTTTT. The chain employs TRBV20-1 and TRBJ2-3, with D perhaps matching TRBD2 (6 bases). This CDR3 is 10 amino acids long. Germline V gene data show CDR1 as DFQATT and CDR2 as SNEGSKA (reference sequence).

The chain links TRBV12-3 or TRBV12-4 to TRBJ2-3, with 10 bases that match TRBD1. The CDR3 runs to 13 residues. V lost 11 bases and J lost 5; bases outside the gene matches: 7. As DNA, the CDR3 is TGTGCCGTTGGACAGGGGGTAGAAGATACGCAGTATTTT. This encodes CAVGQGVEDTQYF.